This TCR beta chain was found in a study of cytomegalovirus exposure and HLA in healthy donors. Study at large: Researchers found that around 80% of over 350 genotyped donors fell within the Caucasian-associated ancestry cluster. The study, taken as a whole, reports: A missense variant in DCLRE1C was later tied to TCR beta V- and J-gene trimming. Later analysis showed TCR association rates varying by HLA locus, highest for DRB1 and lowest for HLA-C. According to the study, around 180 TCR beta chains were cytomegalovirus-associated.

Both 60 Vbeta primers and 13 Jbeta primers went into the PCR. The method was immunoSEQ multiplex PCR; TCRdb's version includes in-frame clones alone and lacks a portion of them. This table has 90,000 to 150,000 clones, nearly 80% appearing once. Worth noting for this clone: Antigen: not known.

Germline values: CDR1 MNHNY, CDR2 SVGAGI (reference sequence). Trimming left V 2 bases short and J 7 bases short, with 6 bases between. This CDR3 is 11 amino acids long. The sequence derives from a woman between 25 and 40 years old in good health and CMV-seropositive. Material: PBMCs. The chain uses TRBV6-6 and TRBJ2-7; D gene unclear. Here the CDR3 reads CASSYGGEQYF. DNA of the CDR3: TGTGCCAGCAGTTACGGCGGAGAGCAGTACTTC.